This is a list of T cell receptor beta chains from one sample in a study of cytomegalovirus exposure and HLA in healthy donors. The assay was immunoSEQ multiplex PCR, and TCRdb's table has in-frame clones only and misses some. This sample has over 100,000 clones, with 80% to 85% found just once. Specimen: PBMCs. Source of these receptors: a woman aged 25 to 39 in good health and CMV-seronegative. Each CDR3 is given with its conserved first and last residue. The D gene is left open where the match is weak. Some rows mark clone size as missing; the rest say once, few, many or name a class of expanded clone.

V gene	D gene	clone size	J gene	CDR3 protein	CDR3 DNA
TRBV7-2	TRBD2	-	TRBJ2-1	CASSLVSGSIDEQFF	TGTGCCAGCAGCTTAGTGAGCGGGAGTATCGATGAGCAGTTCTTC
TRBV7-7	-	-	TRBJ2-7	CASSPIITGVLGEQYF	TGTGCTAGCAGCCCGATAATTACGGGGGTGCTTGGCGAGCAGTACTTC
TRBV4-2	TRBD2	-	TRBJ2-1	CASSQTSGRRDEQFF	TGTGCCAGCAGCCAAACTAGCGGGAGGAGAGATGAGCAGTTCTTC
TRBV29-1	-	-	TRBJ1-4	CSVVDSLNEKLFF	TGCAGCGTTGTTGACAGCTTAAATGAAAAACTGTTTTTT
TRBV2	-	-	TRBJ1-1	CASSEYGQGNTEAFF	TGTGCCAGCAGTGAGTATGGCCAGGGGAACACTGAAGCTTTCTTT
TRBV9	TRBD2	-	TRBJ2-5	CASSAKLSGTSRLKETQYF	TGTGCCAGCAGCGCCAAGCTTTCTGGGACTAGCCGATTGAAAGAGACCCAGTACTTC
TRBV7-2	TRBD1	-	TRBJ2-7	CASSLAGTGYEQYF	TGTGCCAGCAGCTTAGCCGGGACAGGCTACGAGCAGTACTTC
TRBV1	-	-	TRBJ1-6	CTSSNDSYNSPLHF	TGCACCAGCAGCAACGACAGCTATAATTCACCCCTCCACTTT
TRBV21-1	-	-	TRBJ1-5	CASTTRRGIPDFTAGQGNQPQHF	TGTGCCAGCACCACGAGGCGGGGGATTCCGGACTTCACTGCGGGACAGGGAAATCAGCCCCAGCATTTT
TRBV4-1	TRBD1	few	TRBJ2-7	CASSPRQGSYEQYF	TGCGCCAGCAGCCCCCGACAGGGGTCCTACGAGCAGTACTTC
TRBV19	TRBD2	-	TRBJ2-1	CASGGSGDYNEQFF	TGTGCCAGTGGGGGTAGCGGGGATTACAATGAGCAGTTCTTC
TRBV30	TRBD1	-	TRBJ2-3	CAWSVPTGKTDTQYF	TGTGCCTGGAGTGTACCGACAGGGAAGACAGATACGCAGTATTTT
TRBV5-1	TRBD2	-	TRBJ2-7	CASSSERERPYEQYF	TGCGCCAGCAGCTCCGAGCGGGAACGCCCCTACGAGCAGTACTTC
TRBV29-1	TRBD1	-	TRBJ2-7	CSVTRTGPYEQYF	TGCAGCGTCACACGGACAGGGCCCTACGAGCAGTACTTC
TRBV5-4	-	-	TRBJ1-3	CASSLGGGNTIYF	TGTGCCAGCAGCTTGGGAGGGGGAAACACCATATATTTT
TRBV19	TRBD2	few	TRBJ2-3	CASRRRTSGDSTDTQYF	TGTGCCAGTAGACGTAGGACTAGCGGGGATAGCACAGATACGCAGTATTTT
TRBV9	TRBD2	-	TRBJ2-5	CASSVGLAEETQYF	TGTGCCAGCAGCGTAGGCCTAGCGGAAGAGACCCAGTACTTC
TRBV9	-	-	TRBJ1-1	CASSVEQFTEAFF	TGTGCCAGCAGCGTAGAACAGTTCACTGAAGCTTTCTTT
TRBV30	-	once	TRBJ1-2	CAWGTTWGYGYTF	TGTGCCTGGGGGACTACCTGGGGCTATGGCTACACCTTC
TRBV19	TRBD1	-	TRBJ1-2	CASSIRDRELYGYTF	TGTGCCAGTAGTATCCGGGACAGGGAGCTCTATGGCTACACCTTC
TRBV19	-	-	TRBJ2-5	CASSTSRETQYF	TGTGCCAGTAGTACGTCCCGAGAGACCCAGTACTTC
TRBV6-1	-	-	TRBJ2-7	CASSVPGPYEQYF	TGTGCCAGCAGTGTTCCAGGGCCCTACGAGCAGTACTTC
TRBV18	-	-	TRBJ1-3	CASSPLTGRLTVGNTIYF	TGTGCCAGCTCACCGCTGACCGGGAGACTGACTGTGGGAAACACCATATATTTT
TRBV2	TRBD2	-	TRBJ2-1	CASSEQLAGVNEQFF	TGTGCCAGCAGTGAACAACTAGCGGGAGTGAATGAGCAGTTCTTC
TRBV5-1	TRBD1	-	TRBJ2-4	CASSFLGQGTWDIQYF	TGCGCCAGCAGCTTCTTAGGACAGGGGACATGGGACATTCAGTACTTC
TRBV30	TRBD1	-	TRBJ2-7	CAWSLRQGVSYEQYF	TGTGCCTGGAGTTTACGACAGGGGGTGTCCTACGAGCAGTACTTC
TRBV6-5	TRBD2	-	TRBJ2-5	CASSPLAALQETQYF	TGTGCCAGCAGTCCCCTAGCGGCTCTCCAAGAGACCCAGTACTTC
TRBV27	TRBD2	-	TRBJ2-7	CASSPGTRAFYEQYF	TGTGCCAGCAGTCCCGGGACTAGGGCCTTCTACGAGCAGTACTTC
TRBV19	TRBD2	-	TRBJ2-7	CAVAGPSYEQYF	TGTGCCGTAGCGGGACCCTCCTACGAGCAGTACTTC
TRBV7-8	TRBD2	-	TRBJ2-1	CASSSHEGGPANEQFF	TGTGCCAGCAGCTCCCACGAGGGAGGGCCCGCCAATGAGCAGTTCTTC
TRBV4-2	TRBD2	-	TRBJ2-5	CASSQGAGDLYQETQYF	TGTGCCAGCAGCCAAGGAGCGGGAGACCTGTACCAAGAGACCCAGTACTTC
TRBV18	-	-	TRBJ2-7	CASSLDRYEQYF	TGTGCCAGCTCACTCGACAGGTACGAGCAGTACTTC
TRBV11-2	-	once	TRBJ2-1	CASSLGGVTYNEQFF	TGTGCCAGCAGCTTAGGCGGGGTTACCTACAATGAGCAGTTCTTC
TRBV6-5	-	-	TRBJ2-7	CASTQGYEQYF	TGTGCCAGCACTCAGGGGTACGAGCAGTACTTC
TRBV15	-	-	TRBJ1-5	CATSRDEAANNQPQHF	TGTGCCACCAGCAGAGACGAGGCGGCTAACAATCAGCCCCAGCATTTT